The 19 T cell receptor beta chains below all came from one sample that was sequenced in a study of blood T cell repertoires in COVID-19. Only in-frame clones appear in the TCRdb table, and some are missing; sequencing was by immunoSEQ multiplex PCR. This repertoire shows just over 60,000 clones, roughly four fifths found once; its top ten account for approximately 18%. Specimen: peripheral blood. The receptors stem from a man aged 55 to 70 with acute or convalescent COVID-19.

The rearrangement links TRBV7-9 to TRBJ2-1, with 7 bases that match TRBD2. With V trimmed by 5 bases and J by 0 bases, 7 bases remained unmatched. This CDR3 contains 16 residues. Germline CDR1 SEHNR, CDR2 FQNEAQ (reference sequence). The CDR3 spells CASSGPSGSSYNEQFF. The CDR3, as DNA: TGTGCCAGCAGCGGACCTAGCGGCAGCTCCTACAATGAGCAGTTCTTC.

The chain links TRBV30 to TRBJ2-1, with 7 bases matching TRBD1. V shed 1 base and J 2 bases; nucleotides not matched to a gene: 5. This CDR3 has 15 amino acids. Germline V gene lookup returns CDR1 GTSNPN and CDR2 SVGIG (reference sequence). CDR3 nucleotide sequence: TGTGCCTGGAGTGCCGGGACAGCAGCCTACAATGAGCAGTTCTTC. It specifies CAWSAGTAAYNEQFF.

This clone was seen more than once but under ten times. The CDR3 nucleotides are TGTGCCAGCAGCCTCCATGAGAGCAGGGAGGGCTACAATGAGCAGTTCTTC. It encodes CASSLHESREGYNEQFF. This rearrangement joins TRBV7-3 to TRBJ2-1; 7 bases agree with TRBD2. Germline CDR1 and CDR2: SGHTA and FQGTGA. The V and J ends lost 5 bases and 3 bases, in that order; junction bases with no gene match: 13. CDR3 length equals 17 residues.

The J gene is TRBJ1-1, the V gene TRBV5-1, with 7 bases identical to TRBD1. With V trimmed by 2 bases and J by 3 bases, 4 bases remained unmatched. The CDR3 spans 14 residues. Germline CDR1 and CDR2: SGHRS and YFSETQ. The CDR3 DNA reads as TGCGCCAGCAGCTTACTGGGACAGCACACTGAAGCTTTCTTT. It yields the protein CASSLLGQHTEAFF. The whole variable domain, remainder taken from reference TRBV5-1 and TRBJ1-1, is KAGVTQTPRYLIKTRGQQVTLSCSPISGHRSVSWYQQTPGQGLQFLFEYFSETQRNKGNFPGRFSGRQFSNSRSEMNVSTLELGDSALYLCASSLLGQHTEAFFGQGTRLTVV.

This chain uses TRBV6-6 with TRBJ1-6; TRBD1 matches 10 bases. Germline V gene data show CDR1 as MNHNY and CDR2 as SVGAGI (reference sequence). The V gene end was trimmed by 1 base and the J gene end by 8 bases; junction bases not matched to a gene: 5. The CDR3 covers 16 residues. The CDR3 loop is CASSYLPGQGYSPLHF. The DNA of the CDR3 is TGTGCCAGCAGTTACTTACCGGGACAGGGGTATTCACCCCTCCACTTT.

This chain links TRBV6-5 with TRBJ1-4; 7 nucleotides match TRBD1. The CDR3 spans 14 residues. The germline V gene has CDR1 MNHEY and CDR2 SVGAGI. V lost 6 bases, J lost 6 bases, and 7 bases stayed unmatched. CDR3 nucleotides: TGTGCCAGCAGCCAGAGAGGGGGCCATGAAAAACTGTTTTTT. Protein sequence: CASSQRGGHEKLFF.

This clone was picked up a small number of times. The rearrangement uses TRBV29-1 and TRBJ1-1; D unclear. The CDR3 loop spans 13 amino acids. Trimming cost V 4 bases and J 10 bases, with 19 bases left between them. Germline CDR1 is SQVTM and CDR2 is ANQGSEA. CDR3 loop: CSVVGDGSLGAFF. Here the CDR3 DNA reads TGCAGCGTTGTAGGAGACGGCTCATTAGGAGCTTTCTTT.

The V gene is TRBV7-3, the J gene TRBJ2-1, with 12 bases aligning to TRBD2. CDR1 is SGHTA, CDR2 FQGTGA, per germline. The CDR3 runs to 16 residues. V shed 6 bases, J shed 8 bases, and the junction held 11 bases outside the gene matches. The CDR3 nucleotides read TGTGCCAGCAGTCCACGGCTAGCGGGAGGGGTAGATGAGCAGTTCTTC. This sequence encodes CASSPRLAGGVDEQFF.

The chain recombines TRBV19 with TRBJ1-1; D uncertain. The CDR3 extends over 14 amino acids. From germline, CDR1 is LNHDA and CDR2 SQIVND (reference sequence). The germline V and J ends were trimmed by 7 bases and 0 bases, with 12 bases remaining between them. The CDR3, as DNA: TGTGCCAGTAAAAGTCCGGGATTGAACACTGAAGCTTTCTTT. Its translation: CASKSPGLNTEAFF.

The rearrangement uses TRBV5-4 and TRBJ1-2, with 7 positions matching TRBD1. V dropped 4 bases and J dropped 6; count of bases not matched to a gene: 9. This CDR3 contains 14 residues. Germline values: CDR1 SGHNT, CDR2 YYREEE (reference sequence). CDR3 DNA: TGTGCCAGCAGCCGACCCGGGACAGCCGATGGCTACACCTTC. It encodes CASSRPGTADGYTF.

The V and J genes are TRBV29-1 and TRBJ1-1, with 9 bases identical to TRBD1. The trim removed 4 bases at V and 6 bases at J, leaving 6 bases unmatched. This CDR3 is built from 13 residues. Germline lookup yields CDR1 SQVTM and CDR2 ANQGSEA. The CDR3: CSVGGDRVAEAFF. CDR3 sequence (DNA): TGCAGCGTTGGTGGGGACAGGGTGGCTGAAGCTTTCTTT.

This CDR3 is CASKQGQGGEQYF. The DNA for the CDR3 is TGCGCCAGCAAACAGGGACAGGGAGGCGAGCAGTACTTC. The rearrangement links TRBV5-1 to TRBJ2-7; 9 bases are shared with TRBD1. This CDR3 is built from 13 residues. J was trimmed by 6 bases and V by 6 bases; bases with no gene match: 7. Looked up from germline, CDR1 is SGHRS and CDR2 is YFSETQ.

This sequence joins TRBV3-1 (or the pseudogene TRBV3-2) and TRBJ2-5, with 9 nucleotides matching TRBD1. The CDR3 has 17 amino acids. V shed 2 bases, J shed 7 bases, and the junction held 14 bases outside the gene matches. Looked up from germline, CDR1 is LGHDT and CDR2 is YNNKEL (reference sequence). In nucleotides, the CDR3 is TGTGCCAGCAGCCAACCTCCGACAGGGGGGGTCAGGGGGACCCAGTACTTC. Residues: CASSQPPTGGVRGTQYF.

This clone occurred once. The V and J genes are TRBV28 and TRBJ1-1, with 8 positions matching TRBD1. After removal of 6 bases from V and 3 bases from J, the junction contained 6 bases not matched to a gene. The CDR3 length is 14 residues. Germline CDR1 and CDR2: MDHEN and SYDVKM. This chain's CDR3 is CASSSDRGDTEAFF. Written as DNA, the CDR3 is TGTGCCAGCAGCTCCGACAGGGGCGACACTGAAGCTTTCTTT. The entire variable domain, with the rest obtained from reference TRBV28 and TRBJ1-1, is as follows: DVKVTQSSRYLVKRTGEKVFLECVQDMDHENMFWYRQDPGLGLRLIYFSYDVKMKEKGDIPEGYSVSREKKERFSLILESASTNQTSMYLCASSSDRGDTEAFFGQGTRLTVV.

The chain carries TRBV7-2 and TRBJ1-5; tentatively, D is TRBD1 (6 bases). This CDR3 has 15 residues. The V end was cut by 2 bases, the J end by 5 bases, with 13 bases between. Per the germline V gene, CDR1 is SGHTA and CDR2 is FQGNSA. The CDR3 DNA is TGTGCCAGCAGCTTAAAACAGGGTCGGTATCAGCCCCAGCATTTT. This sequence encodes CASSLKQGRYQPQHF.

J is TRBJ1-6 and V is TRBV5-5, with D hard to call. The CDR3 length is 14 residues. Germline CDR1 reads SGHKS; CDR2 reads YYEKEE (reference sequence). V was cut by 5 bases and J by 5 bases, with 11 bases left in between. The CDR3 DNA reads as TGTGCCAGCAGTAACGGGTTCGATAATTCACCCCTCCACTTT. Protein: CASSNGFDNSPLHF.

V is TRBV28 and J is TRBJ1-5; unclear D gene. V dropped 3 bases and J dropped 3 bases, with 15 bases sitting between them. This CDR3 has 16 residues. The germline V gene encodes CDR1 MDHEN and CDR2 SYDVKM. The chain's CDR3 is CASSLPTGRLNQPQHF. The DNA of the CDR3 is TGTGCCAGCAGTTTGCCTACGGGTCGGCTCAATCAGCCCCAGCATTTT.

This rearrangement joins TRBV25-1 to TRBJ1-5; D call uncertain. CDR3 length: 15 residues. The germline gives CDR1 MGHDK, CDR2 SYGVNS. Trimming shortened V by 3 bases and J by 2 bases, and 11 bases separated the two germline ends. The CDR3 region has the DNA TGTGCCAGCAGTGACAGCGGGAAGGGCAATCAGCCCCAGCATTTT. Translation gives CASSDSGKGNQPQHF. The entire variable domain, with the rest obtained from reference TRBV25-1 and TRBJ1-5, is as follows: EADIYQTPRYLVIGTGKKITLECSQTMGHDKMYWYQQDPGMELHLIHYSYGVNSTEKGDLSSESTVSRIRTEHFPLTLESARPSHTSQYLCASSDSGKGNQPQHFGDGTRLSIL.

There are a few counts of this clone. The chain has TRBV10-3 and TRBJ2-1; D is perhaps TRBD1 (5 bases). The CDR3 length is 15 residues. V was trimmed by 2 bases and J by 6 bases, leaving 14 bases between them. Germline V gene lookup returns CDR1 ENHRY and CDR2 SYGVKD. The DNA for the CDR3 is TGTGCCATCAGTGAGGGGATTGGAGACAGCAATGAGCAGTTCTTC. This translates into CAISEGIGDSNEQFF.